This passage covers 18 T cell receptor beta chains from one sample sequenced in a study of T cells after somatic rescue of genetic block (TCRdb year 2020). The library was made by the immunoSEQ multiplex PCR assay. As stored in TCRdb, this immuneACCESS dataset retains in-frame rearrangements with V and J assigned. A fraction of the clones does not appear; measured against another copy, unresolved V genes explain less than half of the discrepancy, and the remainder lacks a known reason. The sample table contains roughly 67,000 clones; only one count was recorded for 85% to 95% of them. The ten largest clones capture roughly 2.8% of the sample. The sequenced sample consisted of peripheral blood mononuclear cells (PBMCs). The source of these receptors is a man aged 40-55 years.

Only one count was recorded for this clone. The V call is TRBV9, the J call TRBJ2-7; D may match TRBD1 or TRBD2 (6 bases each). Trimming removed 4 bases from V and 8 bases from J, with 16 bases in between. The germline V gene has CDR1 SGDLS and CDR2 YYNGEE. This CDR3 is built from 13 residues. The CDR3 bases are TGTGCCAGCAGCTCTAGCCCGGGGGCCAAGCAGTACTTC. Protein sequence: CASSSSPGAKQYF.

CDR3 nucleotide sequence: TGCGCCAGCAGCAAAAGACTAGCGGGGGACTACAATGAGCAGTTCTTC. Translating gives CASSKRLAGDYNEQFF. The chain combines TRBV5-1 with TRBJ2-1; 12 positions agree with TRBD2. CDR1 and CDR2 (germline): SGHRS, YFSETQ. CDR3 length: 16 residues. V lost 4 bases and J lost 3; bases outside the gene matches: 5.

The V gene is TRBV27, the J gene TRBJ1-4; 12 bases agree with TRBD1. CDR3 size: 16 residues. The J segment lost 8 bases and the V segment lost 2 bases, leaving 6 bases of the junction unmatched. Germline assignment: CDR1 MNHEY and CDR2 SMNVEV (reference sequence). For the CDR3, the DNA is TGTGCCAGCAGTTTAACCCGGGACAGGGGGCGCGAAAAACTGTTTTTT. It yields the protein CASSLTRDRGREKLFF.

The V gene is TRBV5-1, the J gene TRBJ2-1; possible D gene TRBD2, 7 bases. V was pared by 7 bases and J by 6 bases, with 17 bases between. CDR1 SGHRS and CDR2 YFSETQ come from the germline V gene. CDR3 length: 14 amino acids. As DNA, the CDR3 is TGCGCCAGCGGGCCGGGGGGCCGGGGCAATGAGCAGTTCTTC. Translation gives CASGPGGRGNEQFF.

V and J are TRBV9 and TRBJ2-1; D perhaps matches TRBD2 (6 bases). V was trimmed by 4 bases and J by 3 bases, leaving 14 bases between them. The CDR3 loop spans 15 amino acids. Germline-derived CDR1 and CDR2 are SGDLS and YYNGEE. CDR3 loop: CASSPRLADYNEQFF. CDR3 coding DNA: TGTGCCAGCAGCCCCCGTTTAGCGGACTACAATGAGCAGTTCTTC.

J is TRBJ1-2 and V is TRBV19, with D perhaps TRBD1 (6 bases). This CDR3 has 13 amino acids. Trimming removed 7 bases at V and 0 bases at J, with 9 bases between. In germline, CDR1 is LNHDA, CDR2 SQIVND (reference sequence). CDR3 region: CASTRTANYGYTF. CDR3 in DNA: TGTGCCAGTACCCGGACAGCTAACTATGGCTACACCTTC.

This chain uses TRBV11-2 with TRBJ1-2; no clear D gene. CDR3 length: 16 amino acids. CDR1 is SGHAT, CDR2 FQNNGV, per germline. Trimming stripped 2 bases from V and 0 bases from J, with 13 bases between. The CDR3 is CASSLHNAGTNYGYTF. CDR3 nucleotide sequence: TGTGCCAGCAGCTTACACAACGCGGGGACTAACTATGGCTACACCTTC.

The genes are TRBV28 and TRBJ1-5; 9 bases line up with TRBD1. The CDR3 consists of 15 residues. The germline CDR1 and CDR2 sequences are MDHEN and SYDVKM. Trimming cost V 6 bases and J 6 bases; bases outside gene matches: 9. The CDR3, as DNA: TGTGCCAGCAGACGCCTGGACAGGGGCGGTCAGCCCCAGCATTTT. The encoded protein is CASRRLDRGGQPQHF.

The chain has TRBV28 and TRBJ2-4; 12 nucleotides agree with TRBD2. The CDR3 extends over 19 amino acids. The germline gives CDR1 MDHEN, CDR2 SYDVKM. J was trimmed by 2 bases and V by 5 bases; bases with no gene match: 13. The CDR3 DNA is TGTGCCAGCAGTCCCTCCGGACTAGCGGGGATGTCTCCCAAAAACATTCAGTACTTC. This sequence encodes CASSPSGLAGMSPKNIQYF.

This rearrangement joins TRBV6-1 to TRBJ2-2, with D hard to call. With 4 bases removed from V and 6 bases from J, the gap between germline ends came to 15 bases. Germline loops: CDR1 MNHNS, CDR2 SASEGT. The CDR3 length is 15 residues. The CDR3 spells CASSGGRFLPGELFF. The CDR3 DNA sequence: TGTGCCAGCAGTGGGGGTCGGTTCCTGCCCGGGGAGCTGTTTTTT.

The rearrangement joins TRBV5-6 to TRBJ2-3; D remains unclear. The V gene lost 2 bases and the J gene lost 5 bases, with 9 bases spanning the gap. The CDR3 covers 13 residues. Germline CDR1 reads SGHDT; CDR2 reads YYEEEE. CDR3 loop: CASSLKGIDTQYF. CDR3 in DNA: TGTGCCAGCAGCTTAAAGGGAATAGATACGCAGTATTTT.

The chain uses TRBV5-1 and TRBJ1-1; tentative D call: TRBD1 (6 bases). V dropped 5 bases and J dropped 3 bases, with 20 bases sitting between them. This CDR3 region has 16 residues. CDR1 is SGHRS, CDR2 YFSETQ, per germline. The CDR3 region is CASRYHGGRADTEAFF. CDR3 bases: TGCGCCAGCAGGTACCATGGGGGGCGGGCGGACACTGAAGCTTTCTTT. The complete variable domain, with remaining parts taken from reference TRBV5-1 and TRBJ1-1, reads KAGVTQTPRYLIKTRGQQVTLSCSPISGHRSVSWYQQTPGQGLQFLFEYFSETQRNKGNFPGRFSGRQFSNSRSEMNVSTLELGDSALYLCASRYHGGRADTEAFFGQGTRLTVV.

The V call is TRBV27, the J call TRBJ1-4; no reliable D call. CDR1 and CDR2 from the germline V gene are MNHEY and SMNVEV (reference sequence). The CDR3 length is 15 residues. V lost 2 bases and J 0 bases, leaving 7 bases between the germline ends. The CDR3 DNA is TGTGCCAGCAGTTTACGGGGAACAACTAATGAAAAACTGTTTTTT. It codes for CASSLRGTTNEKLFF.

This clone showed up just once. The genes are TRBV4-2 and TRBJ2-7; D is uncertain. Trimming removed 1 base from V and 0 bases from J, with 4 bases in between. The CDR3 covers 13 residues. Germline assignment: CDR1 LGHNA and CDR2 YNFKEQ. The CDR3 DNA follows: TGTGCCAGCAGCCAAGTACTCTCCTACGAGCAGTACTTC. Its protein product is CASSQVLSYEQYF.

The chain is built from TRBV5-4 and TRBJ2-5; D remains ambiguous. The CDR3 has 16 amino acids. With 4 bases removed from V and 2 bases from J, the gap between germline ends came to 18 bases. Germline lookup yields CDR1 SGHNT and CDR2 YYREEE (reference sequence). CDR3 nucleotides: TGTGCCAGCAGCCCGACTTTGGGCGGAATACAAGAGACCCAGTACTTC. Protein: CASSPTLGGIQETQYF. Together with reference TRBV5-4 and TRBJ2-5, the CDR3 gives the full variable domain: ETGVTQSPTHLIKTRGQQVTLRCSSQSGHNTVSWYQQALGQGPQFIFQYYREEENGRGNFPPRFSGLQFPNYSSELNVNALELDDSALYLCASSPTLGGIQETQYFGPGTRLLVL.

This chain links TRBV9 with TRBJ2-7, with D perhaps matching TRBD1 (6 bases). The germline V gene encodes CDR1 SGDLS and CDR2 YYNGEE. Between the trimmed V and J ends, which lost 0 bases and 7 bases, there was a span of 8 bases. The CDR3 has 12 amino acids. The CDR3 bases are TGTGCCAGCAGCGTAGCAGGGGAAGAGCAGTACTTC. It encodes CASSVAGEEQYF. Complete variable domain (other parts from reference TRBV9 and TRBJ2-7): DSGVTQTPKHLITATGQRVTLRCSPRSGDLSVYWYQQSLDQGLQFLIQYYNGEERAKGNILERFSAQQFPDLHSELNLSSLELGDSALYFCASSVAGEEQYFGPGTRLTVT.

The V gene is TRBV25-1, the J gene TRBJ2-2, with TRBD1 matching over 7 bases. V shed 3 bases and J 9 bases; nucleotides not matched to a gene: 4. The length of the CDR3 is 13 residues. Germline CDR1 MGHDK, CDR2 SYGVNS. CDR3 sequence reads: CASSEPGQRELFF. CDR3 DNA: TGTGCCAGCAGTGAGCCGGGACAGAGGGAGCTGTTTTTT.

The chain has TRBV7-2 and TRBJ2-1; D remains unclear. CDR1 and CDR2 (germline): SGHTA, FQGNSA. V was pared by 2 bases and J by 4 bases, with 9 bases between. There are 14 residues in the CDR3. CDR3 sequence reads: CASSLRSYYNEQFF. CDR3 in DNA: TGTGCCAGCAGCTTAAGGTCTTATTACAATGAGCAGTTCTTC.